This TCR beta chain stems from a study of OX40 agonist ivuxolimab in advanced cancers. At the level of the study: The study enrolled dose-escalation patients with hepatocellular carcinoma, melanoma, renal cell or head and neck cancer. Two patients with cutaneous melanoma and one with hepatocellular carcinoma, three in total, showed partial responses. Study results and limitations: On average, CD8+ T cells had more expanded clones than CD4+.

Germline V gene data show CDR1 as SQVTM and CDR2 as ANQGSEA. Trimming took 7 bases from V and 0 from J; bases not matched to a gene: 8. The CDR3 sequence is 15 residues long. About this clone: What it binds is unknown.

Sequenced by immunoSEQ multiplex PCR; TCRdb stores in-frame clones only, minus some. The sample yields around 53,000 clones, about 82% seen once. Autoimmune disease history or systemic immunosuppression was exclusionary. V is TRBV29-1 and J is TRBJ2-1, with TRBD2 matching over 8 bases. The sample consisted of CD4+ or CD8+ T cells sorted from blood, taken in a trial of the OX40 agonist ivuxolimab. This TCR was sampled from an adult with an advanced solid tumor such as melanoma, head and neck, liver or kidney cancer. CDR3 protein: CSAKLAVTSYNEQFF. CDR3 DNA sequence: TGCAGCGCAAAACTAGCGGTCACCTCCTACAATGAGCAGTTCTTC.